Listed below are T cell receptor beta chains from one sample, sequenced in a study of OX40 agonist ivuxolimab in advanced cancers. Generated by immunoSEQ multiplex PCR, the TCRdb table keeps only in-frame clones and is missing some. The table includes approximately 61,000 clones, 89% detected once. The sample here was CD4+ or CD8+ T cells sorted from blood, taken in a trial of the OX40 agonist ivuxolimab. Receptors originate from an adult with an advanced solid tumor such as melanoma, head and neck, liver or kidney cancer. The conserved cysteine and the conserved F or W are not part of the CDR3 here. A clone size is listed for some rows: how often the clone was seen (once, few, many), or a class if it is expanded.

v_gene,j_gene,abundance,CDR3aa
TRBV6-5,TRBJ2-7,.,ASQLEGADEQY
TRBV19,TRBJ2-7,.,ASRLGGEQY
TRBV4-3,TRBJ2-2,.,ASSQERGTANTGELF
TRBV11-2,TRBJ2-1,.,ASSLGGLFGTSVNEQF
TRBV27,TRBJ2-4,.,ASSFTGAKNIQY
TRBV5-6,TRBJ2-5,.,ASSSDRDRGETQY
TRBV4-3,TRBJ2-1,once,ASSFGDRDYNEQF
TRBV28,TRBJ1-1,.,ASGTVLTEAF
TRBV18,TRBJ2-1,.,ASFGRDSTYNEQF
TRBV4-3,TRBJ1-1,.,ASSPAWSNTEAF